The subject of this entry is one T cell receptor beta chain. The data originate from a study of CD8 T cells in Susac syndrome. Trimming cost V 3 bases and J 7 bases, with 11 bases left between them. This CDR3 is built from 13 residues. From germline, CDR1 is SGHDT and CDR2 YYEEEE. It was with random hexamers that 0.5 to 1 ug RNA was reverse transcribed. The authors amplified TCR beta CDR3 across 54 Vbeta and 13 Jbeta using immunoSEQ multiplex PCR. TCRdb recomputed calls from the immunoSEQ multiplex PCR reads with MiXCR, one row per CDR3 protein. The data contain some 170,000 distinct CDR3 sequences, approximately 93% of them seen just once; the ten biggest clones take up 0.075% to 0.095%. Negative isolation yielded CD4+ and CD8+ T cells, and FACS enriched TEMRA cells.

The sample comprised CD4+ T cells from PBMCs. This rearrangement joins TRBV5-6 to TRBJ2-4, with D hard to call. The sequence came from a human donor with multiple sclerosis. CDR3: CASSSGRANIQYF. DNA for the CDR3: TGTGCCAGCAGCTCTGGGCGCGCGAACATTCAGTACTTC.